The sequence of this T cell receptor beta chain was determined in a study of beta chain features in type 1 diabetes. What was sequenced were expressed TCRB transcripts, since all of the isolated RNA had been reverse transcribed. Using immunoSEQ multiplex PCR, the repertoire was profiled, and TCRdb retains in-frame clones only, with some absent. The table has about 700,000 clones, about an eighth seen once. Germline values: CDR1 SGHRS, CDR2 YFSETQ. The CDR3 covers 14 residues. V was pared by 0 bases and J by 3 bases, with 9 bases between. This clone was observed a few times. What it binds is unknown. Notes on the study in general: Significant though moderate, a shortening of TCRB CDR3s appeared in all four CD4+ subsets of Type 1 diabetes patients.

This receptor was identified in a man in his late teens or twenties with type 1 diabetes. Sequencing was carried out using naive CD4+ T cells from blood. The chain uses TRBV5-1 and TRBJ1-1, with D possibly matching TRBD1 (5 bases). The CDR3 loop reads CASSLDRSHTEAFF. The CDR3 nucleotides read TGCGCCAGCAGCTTGGACAGGTCGCACACTGAAGCTTTCTTT.